The clone carrying this T cell receptor (beta chain) turned up a few times. PCR amplification relied on 60 Vbeta primers (plus 13 Jbeta primers). Only in-frame clones appear in the TCRdb table, and some are missing; sequencing was by immunoSEQ multiplex PCR. Of over 200,000 clones in the sample, approximately 70% were seen once. The CDR3 runs to 14 residues. Germline CDR1 reads SGHVS; CDR2 reads FQNEAQ. Trimming took 1 base from V and 2 from J; bases not matched to a gene: 2. This specimen belongs to a study of cytomegalovirus exposure and HLA in healthy donors. Donors had nominal health at sampling but likely had unrecorded immune exposures.

The rearrangement uses TRBV7-8 and TRBJ2-7, with 7 positions matching TRBD1. Sequencing was done on a sample of PBMCs. The source of this sequence is a man aged 35 to 55 in good health and CMV-seropositive. The CDR3 protein is CASSLGTGAYEQYF. The CDR3 DNA follows: TGTGCCAGCAGCTTAGGAACAGGGGCCTACGAGCAGTACTTC.